Listed below are T cell receptor beta chains from one sample, sequenced in a study of a mutant IDH1 vaccine in newly diagnosed glioma. Sequencing was performed with immunoSEQ multiplex PCR; in TCRdb, only in-frame clones are kept and a portion is missing. The table has 50,000 to 60,000 clones, about 91% seen once; the top ten hold about 2.4%. These receptors have no identified antigens. The specimen was PBMCs, collected from a glioma patient whose treatment included an IDH1 peptide vaccine. The receptors derive from a man over 45 with glioma. Each CDR3 is given with its conserved first and last residue. D genes are given only for firm matches. Size is omitted from some rows. Given values are once, few, many or a class for expanded clones.

TGTGCCAGCAGCCCGACTTTGGCCATTCTAACCTACGAGCAGTACTTC,CASSPTLAILTYEQYF,TRBJ2-7,.,.,TRBV7-8
TGTGCCAGCAGCTTGGAGGGAGCGGGGGGGGCGGAGACCCAGTACTTC,CASSLEGAGGAETQYF,TRBJ2-5,TRBD2,.,TRBV5-4
TGTGCCAGCAGCGTAGGGACACACACTGAAGCTTTCTTT,CASSVGTHTEAFF,TRBJ1-1,.,.,TRBV9
TGTGCCAGCAGTCCTAATGGGCCAGACAATAAGCAGTACTTC,CASSPNGPDNKQYF,TRBJ2-7,.,.,TRBV27
TGTGCCAGCAGTTACGACGGGGTTCGCCCCTACGAGCAGTACTTC,CASSYDGVRPYEQYF,TRBJ2-7,.,.,TRBV6-5
TGTGCCAGCAGCTTGTTAGAACTAAGGACAGGGCGTAATTCACCCCTCCACTTT,CASSLLELRTGRNSPLHF,TRBJ1-6,TRBD1,.,TRBV7-9
TGTGCCAGCAGTGGGAGGACAGGCTATGAGCAGTTCTTC,CASSGRTGYEQFF,TRBJ2-1,.,.,TRBV28
TGTGCCAGCAGCTTTGGAGGCAGGGGCAGCTACGAGCAGTACTTC,CASSFGGRGSYEQYF,TRBJ2-7,.,.,TRBV5-6
TGTGCCAGCTCACCCGACTATGGCGGCACAGATACGCAGTATTTT,CASSPDYGGTDTQYF,TRBJ2-3,.,.,TRBV18
TGCAGGGCAGGACAGGGTCGCGAGCAGTACTTC,CRAGQGREQYF,TRBJ2-7,TRBD1,.,TRBV20-1
TGTGCCAGCAGTGCTAACAGTGTGCCAAAAACAGATACGCAGTATTTT,CASSANSVPKTDTQYF,TRBJ2-3,.,.,TRBV2
TGCGCCAGCAGCCCCCTCGATGCAGATACGCAGTATTTT,CASSPLDADTQYF,TRBJ2-3,.,.,TRBV5-1
TGTGCCAGCAGCCCCCCTAGGAGGGGGCGCGGTTCTGGTACTGAAGCTTTCTTT,CASSPPRRGRGSGTEAFF,TRBJ1-1,TRBD1,.,TRBV7-9
TGCGCCAGCAGCCAAGATCGGACAAATTCACCCCTCCACTTT,CASSQDRTNSPLHF,TRBJ1-6,.,.,TRBV4-3
TGTGCCACCAGCAGAGAAGGGCTAGCGGGAGCATTTAATGAGCAGTTCTTC,CATSREGLAGAFNEQFF,TRBJ2-1,TRBD2,.,TRBV15
TGTGCCAGCAGCGTAGGTCAAGCGGGGGGGATACAAGAGACCCAGTACTTC,CASSVGQAGGIQETQYF,TRBJ2-5,TRBD2,.,TRBV9
TGCGCCAGCAGCCAAGGGGGGACAGGGGCAGAAGGCTACACCTTC,CASSQGGTGAEGYTF,TRBJ1-2,TRBD1,once,TRBV4-1
TGTGCCAGCAGCTTCAGTCTGAGGAACTATGGCTACACCTTC,CASSFSLRNYGYTF,TRBJ1-2,.,.,TRBV7-2
TGTGCCAGCAGTGAAGGGAGGGTCGTCCGAAACACCATATATTTT,CASSEGRVVRNTIYF,TRBJ1-3,.,.,TRBV6-1
TGTGCCAGCAGTGAAGTCGGGTATAACTATGGCTACACCTTC,CASSEVGYNYGYTF,TRBJ1-2,.,once,TRBV2
TGTGCCAGCACCACCTATTCCACAGATACGCAGTATTTT,CASTTYSTDTQYF,TRBJ2-3,.,.,TRBV6-5
TGTGCCAGCAGCCCGGTGGCGGGCTACGAGCAGTACTTC,CASSPVAGYEQYF,TRBJ2-7,.,once,TRBV7-6
TGTGCCAGCAGCCAAGATCCGCGGGGGGGCAGTGAGGATACGCAGTATTTT,CASSQDPRGGSEDTQYF,TRBJ2-3,TRBD2,.,TRBV4-2
TGTGCCTGGAGGGGAAGACAGGGGGACAATCAGCCCCAGCATTTT,CAWRGRQGDNQPQHF,TRBJ1-5,TRBD1,once,TRBV30
TGTGCCAGCAGTTATATACAGGGGACCGGGGAGCTGTTTTTT,CASSYIQGTGELFF,TRBJ2-2,TRBD1,.,TRBV27
TGCGCCAGCAGCCAAGATCAAACCCTAAAGGAGACCCAGTACTTC,CASSQDQTLKETQYF,TRBJ2-5,.,.,TRBV4-1
TGTGCCAGCAGCTTCGACAGACAGGAATACGAGCAGTACTTC,CASSFDRQEYEQYF,TRBJ2-7,.,.,TRBV5-6
TGTGCCAGCAGCGTAGGGGCTAGCGACCGCTACGAGCAGTACTTC,CASSVGASDRYEQYF,TRBJ2-7,.,.,TRBV9
TGCGCCAGCAGTGGGGGCACAGGAAGCTCCTACGAGCAGTACTTC,CASSGGTGSSYEQYF,TRBJ2-7,.,.,TRBV10-2
TGTGCCAGCAGCGCATTAGGGGGGGACAGGGCTTACGAGCAGTACTTC,CASSALGGDRAYEQYF,TRBJ2-7,TRBD1,.,TRBV7-9
TGTGCTAGTGGTTGGACTAGCGAAAATGAGCAGTTCTTC,CASGWTSENEQFF,TRBJ2-1,TRBD2,.,TRBV12-5
TGTGCCAGCAGCCCAGGACCTTGGGATGAGCAGTTCTTC,CASSPGPWDEQFF,TRBJ2-1,.,once,TRBV7-6
TGTGCCAGTAACAGGGCTTGGGTCGGCTACACCTTC,CASNRAWVGYTF,TRBJ1-2,.,.,TRBV6-1
TGTGCCAGCAGTTTTTGGTTTCGTTATTACAATGAGCAGTTCTTC,CASSFWFRYYNEQFF,TRBJ2-1,.,.,TRBV28
TGCGCCAGCCGAAGCCCGGGGCTAAACGCCGAGCAGTACTTC,CASRSPGLNAEQYF,TRBJ2-7,.,.,TRBV10-2
TGTGCCAGCAGCCAAGATCTGGCAGGGGGAATAATGCGCTACGAGCAGTACTTC,CASSQDLAGGIMRYEQYF,TRBJ2-7,TRBD1,.,TRBV4-2
TGTGCCAGCAGTTCAGGGGGGAACACTGAAGCTTTCTTT,CASSSGGNTEAFF,TRBJ1-1,TRBD1,.,TRBV28